The T cell receptor (beta chain) described here comes from a study of shared clonotypes between healthy human individuals. Findings and limits, study-wide: Genetic and exposure-history diversity was limited by the few donors. Blood was the only sampled material, and tissue repertoires likely differ.

Genomic DNA per cell subset filled all wells of several immunoSEQ plates. Each replicate PCR on the sorted subsets used about 0.2 ug DNA (around 30,000 T cell genomes). Produced via immunoSEQ multiplex PCR; TCRdb's table is partial and in-frame only. The repertoire holds roughly 2.2 million clones, with around 92% as singletons. CDR3 length: 14 residues. Losses at the gene ends were 0 bases for V and 5 bases for J; bases not matched to a gene: 3. In germline, CDR1 is SGHRS, CDR2 YFSETQ. Details on this clone: Its antigen remains unidentified. Other DNA sequences of this sample code for an identical CDR3.

The TCR comes from a man between 18 and 35 years old in good health. Some clones in this sample may be carry-over from other donors' samples. The sequenced sample was naive CD4+ T cells from PBMCs. The sample's subset: CD45RA+ positively selected. The chain links TRBV5-1 to TRBJ2-3; 7 bases align to TRBD1. The CDR3 loop reads CASSLGTGGDTQYF. CDR3 DNA sequence: TGCGCCAGCAGCTTGGGGACAGGAGGAGATACGCAGTATTTT.